This T cell receptor (beta chain) stems from a study of human T cells and chemical hapten exposure (dated by TCRdb to the early 2020s). The study in broad terms: For sensitization, 2% DPC in acetone was applied to an approximately 2 cm by approximately 2 cm area of upper inner arm skin. About 28 alopecia patients gave blood for TCR sequencing at one to four time points (pre-sensitization, 2, 6 and 24 weeks). Libraries were combined into a pool for sequencing, and differences in TCR yield between samples came mainly from small differences in library volumes within the pool. Alopecia areata with under or over 50% scalp involvement, alopecia totalis and alopecia universalis were represented in the patient cohort, which was mostly female. Patch testing on the upper back used Finn chambers containing 0.01% DPC, with scoring done after 6 days according to International Contact Dermatitis Research Group standards. Patients additionally received weekly therapeutic DPC doses to the scalp throughout the approximately 24-week study period. Blood samples were taken from patients before sensitization (week 0) and at 2, 6 and about 24 weeks after DPC sensitization. In alopecia patients, the study followed how the peripheral blood TCR repertoire changed in vivo over primary and secondary sensitization to diphenylcyclopropenone (DPC), a hapten. The paper as a whole reports these results and caveats: Alopecia, a presumed autoimmune disease, was present in all patients, so the immune response of the patients might differ from that of healthy individuals. The number of PT1 expanded TCRs positively correlated with patch test score, significant at thresholds 8, 16 and 32 but not 4. Compared with pre-sensitization or healthy control sets, expanded TCRs formed significantly more large CDR3 similarity clusters, which is consistent with antigen-driven responses. After repeated subsampling, the strength of the expansion versus patch-test correlation and the threshold at which it became significant changed. DPC sensitization did not change how many TCRs were above 1 in 1000 frequency, and no evidence was found of alterations in global repertoire structure.

Interpreted using the paper, the time point label stands for: patch test 3, about 24 weeks after DPC sensitization. The treatment or condition label for this specimen denotes: therapeutic diphenylcyclopropenone sensitization with weekly scalp DPC. Blood at each patch-test visit was drawn before the patch test was applied. Patients were considered eligible if aged 18 to 70, diagnosed with alopecia and deemed suitable for DPC therapy, and patients were excluded if pregnant. Unfractionated whole blood was collected in Tempus Blood RNA tubes, and total RNA was extracted from that blood. In this sample, this clonotype turned up many times. The antigen this receptor binds is unknown. No per-base quality is available; no much larger clone lies one base away. A distance of 23 bases separates the germline ends of V and J, which lose 6 bases and 8 bases respectively. From a lookup of the germline V gene (reference sequence), CDR1 and CDR2 are DFQATT and SNEGSKA. The CDR3 covers 15 residues, taking in both the cysteine and the phenylalanine. Just CDR3 DNA is preserved here, 45 bases in frame from base 1.

Preparation of the library involved RACE. Sequencing was carried out with a NextSeq 500. Library preparation attached unique molecular identifiers to individual cDNA molecules for quantitative, reproducible TCR counting. Each blood RNA sample was used to sequence both TCR alpha and TCR beta chains. From the authors' description of their analysis: Samples had a median of around 92,000 TCRs, with a range from about 23,224 to 750,000. V, J and CDR3 annotation of the TCR reads was performed with the Decombinator software suite. For the PS versus PT1 abundance plots, all samples were subsampled to the same number of TCRs (28,000). TCRs were defined as expanded if absent before sensitization and observed at least eight times at the 2-week time point. In-frame beta chains were kept once TCRdb had trimmed the public reads at Q25 with fastp and called clones with MiXCR. Rows merge per CDR3 protein into single entries with the most common DNA and genes. The V and J calls reflect TCRdb's pipeline rather than the authors' work. The sample yields about 170,000 distinct CDR3 sequences; around 30% were counted once. The top ten clones comprise around 2.3% of the sample.

The source is a woman younger than 35 with alopecia areata. Some clones in this sample may be carry-over from other donors' samples. Source: whole blood, taken in connection with sensitization to the hapten diphenylcyclopropenone (DPC). Rearrangement joined TRBV20-1 to TRBJ2-4; the D gene assignment is ambiguous. The DNA is TGCAGTGCGTGGCGAGGCGTGGGCGGATCGGACATTCAGTACTTC. This sequence encodes CSAWRGVGGSDIQYF.